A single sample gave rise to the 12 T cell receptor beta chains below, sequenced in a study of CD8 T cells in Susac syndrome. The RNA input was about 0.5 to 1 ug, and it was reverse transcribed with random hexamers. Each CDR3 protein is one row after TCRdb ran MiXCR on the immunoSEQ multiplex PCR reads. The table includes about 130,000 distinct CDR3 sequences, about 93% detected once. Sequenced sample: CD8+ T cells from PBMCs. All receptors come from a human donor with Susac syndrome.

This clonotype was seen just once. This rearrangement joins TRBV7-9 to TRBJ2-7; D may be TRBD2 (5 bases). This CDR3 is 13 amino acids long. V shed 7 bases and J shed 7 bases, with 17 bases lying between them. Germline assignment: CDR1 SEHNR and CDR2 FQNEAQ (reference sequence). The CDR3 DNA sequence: TGTGCCAGCACCCTTTACGTAGGAGGAGAGCAGTACTTC. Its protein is CASTLYVGGEQYF.

The CDR3 is CASSPGLAGIGEQYF. The CDR3 DNA sequence: TGTGCCAGCAGCCCGGGACTAGCGGGAATCGGCGAGCAGTACTTC. The V call is TRBV7-9, the J call TRBJ2-7; 13 bases map to TRBD2. The CDR3 is 15 amino acids. Germline V lookup: CDR1 SEHNR, CDR2 FQNEAQ (reference sequence). J gave up 6 bases and V 5 bases, and 7 bases lay outside the gene matches.

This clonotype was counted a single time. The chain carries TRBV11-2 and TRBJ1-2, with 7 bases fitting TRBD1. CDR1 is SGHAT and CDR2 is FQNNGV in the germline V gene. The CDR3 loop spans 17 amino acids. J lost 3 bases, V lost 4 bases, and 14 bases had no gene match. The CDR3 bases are TGTGCCAGCAGCTGGCCCAGACAGGGCCATCCAGACTATGGCTACACCTTC. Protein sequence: CASSWPRQGHPDYGYTF.

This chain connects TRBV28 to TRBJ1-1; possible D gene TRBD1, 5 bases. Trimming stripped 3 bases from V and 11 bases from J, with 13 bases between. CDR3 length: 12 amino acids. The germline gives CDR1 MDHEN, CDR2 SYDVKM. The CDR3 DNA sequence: TGTGCCAGCAGTTTTCCCGGGGCAGTGGCTTTCTTT. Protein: CASSFPGAVAFF.

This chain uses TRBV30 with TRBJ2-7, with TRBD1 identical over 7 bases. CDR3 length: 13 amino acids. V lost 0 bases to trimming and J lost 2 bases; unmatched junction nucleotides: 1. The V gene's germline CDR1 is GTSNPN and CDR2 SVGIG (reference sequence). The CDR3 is CAWSVGTAYEQYF. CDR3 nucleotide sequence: TGTGCCTGGAGTGTAGGGACAGCCTACGAGCAGTACTTC.

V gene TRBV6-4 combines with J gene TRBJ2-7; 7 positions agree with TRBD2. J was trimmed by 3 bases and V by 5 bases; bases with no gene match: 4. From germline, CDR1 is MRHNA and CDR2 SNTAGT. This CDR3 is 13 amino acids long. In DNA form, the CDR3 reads TGTGCCAGCAGTTACGCTAGCGGCTACGAGCAGTACTTC. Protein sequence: CASSYASGYEQYF.

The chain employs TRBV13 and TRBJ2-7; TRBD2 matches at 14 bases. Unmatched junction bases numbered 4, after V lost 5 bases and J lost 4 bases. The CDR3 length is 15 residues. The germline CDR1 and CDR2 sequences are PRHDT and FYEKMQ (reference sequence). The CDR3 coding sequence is TGTGCCAGCAGCCGGGGACTAGCGGGGGAGTACGAGCAGTACTTC. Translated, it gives CASSRGLAGEYEQYF.

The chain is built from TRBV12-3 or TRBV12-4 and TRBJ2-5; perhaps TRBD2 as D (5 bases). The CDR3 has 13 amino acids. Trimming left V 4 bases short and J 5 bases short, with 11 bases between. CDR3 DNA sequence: TGTGCCAGCAGTTCCCTGGACTGGGAGACCCAGTACTTC. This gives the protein CASSSLDWETQYF.

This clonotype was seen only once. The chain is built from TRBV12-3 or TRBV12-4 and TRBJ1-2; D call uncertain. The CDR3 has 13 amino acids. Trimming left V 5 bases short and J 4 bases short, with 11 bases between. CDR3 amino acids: CASSVGLSYGYTF. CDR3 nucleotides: TGTGCCAGCAGTGTCGGGTTATCCTATGGCTACACCTTC.

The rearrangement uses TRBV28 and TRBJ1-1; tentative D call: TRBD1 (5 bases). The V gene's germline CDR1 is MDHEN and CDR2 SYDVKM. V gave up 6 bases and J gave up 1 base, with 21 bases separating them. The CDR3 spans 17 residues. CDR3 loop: CASSDWQGGVGNTEAFF. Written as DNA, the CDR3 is TGTGCCAGCAGCGACTGGCAGGGTGGGGTAGGGAACACTGAAGCTTTCTTT.

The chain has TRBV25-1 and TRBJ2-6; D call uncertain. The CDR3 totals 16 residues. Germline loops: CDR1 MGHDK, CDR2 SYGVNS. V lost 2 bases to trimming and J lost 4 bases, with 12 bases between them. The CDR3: CASSEPTVSGANVLTF. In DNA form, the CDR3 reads TGTGCCAGCAGTGAACCCACAGTTTCCGGGGCCAACGTCCTGACTTTC.

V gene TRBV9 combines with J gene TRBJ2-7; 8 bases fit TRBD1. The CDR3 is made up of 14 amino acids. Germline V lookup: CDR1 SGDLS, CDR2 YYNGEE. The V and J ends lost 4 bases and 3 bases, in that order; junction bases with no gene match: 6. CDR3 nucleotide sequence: TGTGCCAGCAGCTTAGGGGGGACAGGCTACGAGCAGTACTTC. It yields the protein CASSLGGTGYEQYF.